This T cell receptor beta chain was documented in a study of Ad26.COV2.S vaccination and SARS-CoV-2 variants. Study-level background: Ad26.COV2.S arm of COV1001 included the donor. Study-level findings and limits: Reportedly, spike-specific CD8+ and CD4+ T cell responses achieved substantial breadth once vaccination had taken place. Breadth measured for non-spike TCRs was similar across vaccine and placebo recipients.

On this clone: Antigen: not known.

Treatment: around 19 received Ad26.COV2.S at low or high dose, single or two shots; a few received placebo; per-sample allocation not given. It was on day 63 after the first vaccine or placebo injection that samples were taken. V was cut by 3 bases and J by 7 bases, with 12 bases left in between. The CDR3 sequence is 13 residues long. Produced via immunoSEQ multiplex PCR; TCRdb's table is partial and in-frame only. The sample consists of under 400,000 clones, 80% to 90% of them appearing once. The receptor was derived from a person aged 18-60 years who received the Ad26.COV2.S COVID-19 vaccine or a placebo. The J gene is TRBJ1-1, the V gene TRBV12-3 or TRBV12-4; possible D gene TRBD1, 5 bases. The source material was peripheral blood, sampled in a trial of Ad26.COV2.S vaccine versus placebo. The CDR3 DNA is TGTGCCAGCAGTTTGCTTGAGGGGCGTGAAGCTTTCTTT. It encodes CASSLLEGREAFF.